This T cell receptor (beta chain) was captured in a study of beta chain features in type 1 diabetes. Study-level information: In all, some 100 million sorted cells from all samples were analyzed. Overall study results and limits: Naive, central memory and regulatory TCRB repertoires appeared more similar among patients than healthy donors.

This CDR3 is built from 18 residues. Unmatched junction bases numbered 16, after V lost 3 bases and J lost 3 bases. Germline assignment: CDR1 KGHSH and CDR2 LQKENI. The isolated RNA, all of it, was reverse transcribed, so expressed TCRB transcripts were what got sequenced. Only in-frame clones appear in the TCRdb table, and some are missing; sequencing was by immunoSEQ multiplex PCR. The sample has about 140,000 clones; about a tenth are singletons. The authors sorted CD4+ naive, central memory, regulatory and stem cell-like memory cells via CD45RO/CCR7/CD25/CD127/CD95/CD27. This clone came up a few times. Its antigen is currently unknown.

The sequence was collected from a woman in her thirties or forties in good health. V and J are TRBV18 and TRBJ1-2; 7 bases match TRBD1. Sequencing input: central memory CD4+ T cells from blood. This CDR3 reads CASSPYRQGNRLDYGYTF. The CDR3 coding sequence is TGTGCCAGCTCACCTTATCGACAGGGAAATAGATTAGACTATGGCTACACCTTC.